This T cell receptor beta chain is from a study of cytomegalovirus exposure and HLA in healthy donors. Study-wide results and caveats: CMV antigen specificity was confirmed in vitro for a few CMV-associated chains.

Primers for the PCR totalled 60 Vbeta and 13 Jbeta. Sequencing used immunoSEQ multiplex PCR; TCRdb keeps in-frame clones, though not all of them. Here the sample spans roughly 120,000 clones, around 73% being singletons. Germline CDR1 reads MGHRA; CDR2 reads YSYEKL. CDR3 size: 18 residues. Comments on this clone: Its specificity is not known. The germline gene is not matched at one end of the junction; a read error may be the cause.

The chain joins TRBV4-1 to TRBJ1-6, with a tentative D call TRBD1 (6 bases). The sequenced material came from PBMCs. The clonotype comes from a middle-aged man in good health and CMV-seronegative. CDR3 sequence (DNA): TGCGCCAGCAGCCAAGATCCTCCACAGGGCTCCTATAATTCACCCCTCCGCTTT. This encodes CASSQDPPQGSYNSPLRF.